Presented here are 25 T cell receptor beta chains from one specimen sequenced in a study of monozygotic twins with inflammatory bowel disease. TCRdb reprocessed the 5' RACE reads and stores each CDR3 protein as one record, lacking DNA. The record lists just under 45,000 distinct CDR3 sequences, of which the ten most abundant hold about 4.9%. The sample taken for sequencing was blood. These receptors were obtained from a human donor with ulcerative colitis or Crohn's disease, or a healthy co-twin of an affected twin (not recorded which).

CDR3 sequence reads: CAWSPPREAFF. The chain links TRBV30 to TRBJ1-1. Germline values: CDR1 GTSNPN, CDR2 SVGIG (reference sequence). The CDR3 is 11 amino acids.

CDR3: CASSQDRSGANVLTF. The chain has TRBV7-2 and TRBJ2-6. Germline V gene lookup returns CDR1 SGHTA and CDR2 FQGNSA. CDR3 length: 15 residues.

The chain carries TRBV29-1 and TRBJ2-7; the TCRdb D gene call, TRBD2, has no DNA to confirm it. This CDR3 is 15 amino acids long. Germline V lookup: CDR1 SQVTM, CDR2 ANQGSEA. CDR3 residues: CSVVGLAGTSYEQYF.

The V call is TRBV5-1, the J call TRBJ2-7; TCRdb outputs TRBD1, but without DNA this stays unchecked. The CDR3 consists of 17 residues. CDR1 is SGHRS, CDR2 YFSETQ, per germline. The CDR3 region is CASSLHFSGTGDDEQYF.

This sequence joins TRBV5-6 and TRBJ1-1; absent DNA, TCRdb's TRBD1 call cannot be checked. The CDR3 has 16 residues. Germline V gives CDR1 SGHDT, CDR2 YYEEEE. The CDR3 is CASSEGTGMSVTEAFF.

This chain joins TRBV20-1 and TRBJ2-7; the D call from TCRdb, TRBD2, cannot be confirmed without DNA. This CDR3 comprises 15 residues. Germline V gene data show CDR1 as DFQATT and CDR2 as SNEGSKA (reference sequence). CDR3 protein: CSARDFASGVHEQYF.

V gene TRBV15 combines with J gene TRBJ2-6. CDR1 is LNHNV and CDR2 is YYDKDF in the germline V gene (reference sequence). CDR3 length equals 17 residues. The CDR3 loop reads CATSSRWGVSGANVLTF.

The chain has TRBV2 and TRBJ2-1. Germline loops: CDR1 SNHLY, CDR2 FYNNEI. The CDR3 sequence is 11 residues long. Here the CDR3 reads CASMVYNEQFF. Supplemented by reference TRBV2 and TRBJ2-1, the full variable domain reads EPEVTQTPSHQVTQMGQEVILRCVPISNHLYFYWYRQILGQKVEFLVSFYNNEISEKSEIFDDQFSVERPDGSNFTLKIRSTKLEDSAMYFCASMVYNEQFFGPGTRLTVL.

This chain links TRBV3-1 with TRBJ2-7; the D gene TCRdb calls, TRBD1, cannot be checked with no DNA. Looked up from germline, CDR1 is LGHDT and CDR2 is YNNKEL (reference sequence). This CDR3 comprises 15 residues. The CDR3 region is CASSQAPHGWDEQYF.

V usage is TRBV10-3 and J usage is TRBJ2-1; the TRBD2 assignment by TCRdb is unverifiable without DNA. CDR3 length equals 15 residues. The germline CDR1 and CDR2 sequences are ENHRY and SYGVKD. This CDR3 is CAIKGAPSGSDEQFF.

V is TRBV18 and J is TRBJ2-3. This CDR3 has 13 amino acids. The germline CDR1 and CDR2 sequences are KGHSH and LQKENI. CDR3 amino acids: CASSPNGADTQYF.

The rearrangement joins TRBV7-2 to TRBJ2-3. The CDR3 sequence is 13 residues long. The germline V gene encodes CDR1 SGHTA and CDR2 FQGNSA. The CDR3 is CASSLELEDTQYF.

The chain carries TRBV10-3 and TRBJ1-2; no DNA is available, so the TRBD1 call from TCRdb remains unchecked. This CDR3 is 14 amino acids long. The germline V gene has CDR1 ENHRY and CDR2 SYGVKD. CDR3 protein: CATNPGDTNYGYTF.

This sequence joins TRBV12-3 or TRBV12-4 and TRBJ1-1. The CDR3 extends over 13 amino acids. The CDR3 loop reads CASSPSWNTEAFF.

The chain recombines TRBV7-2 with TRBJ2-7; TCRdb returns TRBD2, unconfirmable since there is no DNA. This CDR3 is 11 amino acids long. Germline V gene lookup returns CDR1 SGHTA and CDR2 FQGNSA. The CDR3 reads CASSSAGGQYF.

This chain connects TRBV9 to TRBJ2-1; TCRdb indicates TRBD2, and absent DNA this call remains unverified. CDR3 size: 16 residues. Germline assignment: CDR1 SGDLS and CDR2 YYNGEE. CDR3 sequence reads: CASSVDLGGTAGGWFF.

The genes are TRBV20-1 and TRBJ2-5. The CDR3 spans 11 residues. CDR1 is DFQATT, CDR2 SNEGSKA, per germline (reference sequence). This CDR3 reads CSAYAQETQYF.

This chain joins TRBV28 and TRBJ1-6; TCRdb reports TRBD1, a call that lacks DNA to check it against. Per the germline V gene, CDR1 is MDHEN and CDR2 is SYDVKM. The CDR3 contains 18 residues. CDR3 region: CASSLPEGTSSYNSPLHF. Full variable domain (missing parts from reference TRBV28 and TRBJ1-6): DVKVTQSSRYLVKRTGEKVFLECVQDMDHENMFWYRQDPGLGLRLIYFSYDVKMKEKGDIPEGYSVSREKKERFSLILESASTNQTSMYLCASSLPEGTSSYNSPLHFGNGTRLTVT.

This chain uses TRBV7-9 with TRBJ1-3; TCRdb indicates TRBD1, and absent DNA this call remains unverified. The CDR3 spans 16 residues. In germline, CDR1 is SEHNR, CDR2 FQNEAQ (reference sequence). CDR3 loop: CASRPRQGFSGNTIYF. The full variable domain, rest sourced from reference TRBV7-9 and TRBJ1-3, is DTGVSQNPRHKITKRGQNVTFRCDPISEHNRLYWYRQTLGQGPEFLTYFQNEAQLEKSRLLSDRFSAERPKGSFSTLEIQRTEQGDSAMYLCASRPRQGFSGNTIYFGEGSWLTVV.

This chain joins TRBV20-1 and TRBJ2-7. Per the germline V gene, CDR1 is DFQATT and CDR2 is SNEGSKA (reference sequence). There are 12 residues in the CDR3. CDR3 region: CSARDIAYEQYF.

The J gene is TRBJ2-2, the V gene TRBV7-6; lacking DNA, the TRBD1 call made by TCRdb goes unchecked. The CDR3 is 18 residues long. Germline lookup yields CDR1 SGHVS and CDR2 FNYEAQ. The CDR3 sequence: CASSSSLGTGGNTGELFF.

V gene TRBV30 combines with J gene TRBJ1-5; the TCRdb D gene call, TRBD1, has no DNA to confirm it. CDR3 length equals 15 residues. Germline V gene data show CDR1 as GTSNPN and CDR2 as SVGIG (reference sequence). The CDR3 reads CAWSRGTLTNQPQHF. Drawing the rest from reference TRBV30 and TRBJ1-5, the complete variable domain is SQTIHQWPATLVQPVGSPLSLECTVEGTSNPNLYWYRQAAGRGLQLLFYSVGIGQISSEVPQNLSASRPQDRQFILSSKKLLLSDSGFYLCAWSRGTLTNQPQHFGDGTRLSIL.

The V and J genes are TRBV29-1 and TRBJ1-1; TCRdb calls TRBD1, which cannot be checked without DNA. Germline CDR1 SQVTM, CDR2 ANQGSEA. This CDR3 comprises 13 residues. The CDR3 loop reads CSVQVTGVGEAFF. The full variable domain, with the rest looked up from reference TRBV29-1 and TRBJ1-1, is SAVISQKPSRDICQRGTSLTIQCQVDSQVTMMFWYRQQPGQSLTLIATANQGSEATYESGFVIDKFPISRPNLTFSTLTVSNMSPEDSSIYLCSVQVTGVGEAFFGQGTRLTVV.

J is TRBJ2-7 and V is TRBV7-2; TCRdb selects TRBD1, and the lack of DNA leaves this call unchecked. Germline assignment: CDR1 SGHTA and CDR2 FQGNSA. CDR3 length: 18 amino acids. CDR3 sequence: CASSFLIGGQGGIYEQYF.

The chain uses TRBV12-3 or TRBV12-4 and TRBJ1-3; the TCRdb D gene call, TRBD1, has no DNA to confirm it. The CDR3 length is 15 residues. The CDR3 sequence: CASSYDWGRGNTIYF.